One and the same sample provided the 32 T cell receptor beta chains below, sequenced in a study of T cell repertoires in cytomegalovirus infection. Which antigens these TCRs recognize remains unknown. TCRdb called the reads again in MiXCR, with one record for every CDR3 protein. This table holds around 230,000 distinct CDR3 sequences, roughly 34% found once. The specimen was CD8+ T cells from cultured PBMCs, collected from culture after CMV antigen stimulation. The receptors were sampled from a human donor in good health (CMV status not recorded). Some clones in this sample may be carry-over from other donors' samples.

This chain uses TRBV7-4 with TRBJ1-5; weak D call: TRBD1 (6 bases). V shed 3 bases and J shed 3 bases, with 18 bases lying between them. The germline CDR1 and CDR2 sequences are SGHVT and SQSDAQ. The CDR3 extends over 17 amino acids. The CDR3 is CASSFPPPGAFNQPQHF. CDR3 nucleotides: TGTGCCAGCAGCTTCCCCCCCCCAGGGGCGTTCAATCAGCCCCAGCATTTT.

In this sample, this clonotype turned up many times. V and J are TRBV18 and TRBJ1-1; D uncertain. The CDR3 has 13 amino acids. V shed 5 bases and J shed 3 bases, with 10 bases lying between them. From germline, CDR1 is KGHSH and CDR2 LQKENI. Here the CDR3 DNA reads TGTGCCAGCTCAAGGCACACACACACTGAAGCTTTCTTT. Its translation: CASSRHTHTEAFF.

With respect to this clonotype: The junction and the germline gene differ at one end; a read error may be behind it. The gene calls are TRBV7-9 and TRBJ2-5, with D tentatively TRBD1 or TRBD2 (7 bases each). Germline-derived CDR1 and CDR2 are SEHNR and FQNEAQ (reference sequence). The CDR3 extends over 17 amino acids. CDR3 coding DNA: TGTGCCAGCAGCACAGCCCTTGACAGGGAGGGGGCAGAGACCCAGTATTTC. Amino acid sequence: CASSTALDREGAETQYF.

This clonotype was counted only a few times. The chain recombines TRBV27 with TRBJ1-1; a possible D gene is TRBD1 (5 bases). V was shortened by 8 bases and J by 7 bases, with 11 bases between the two germline ends. This CDR3 is built from 11 residues. Germline V gene data show CDR1 as MNHEY and CDR2 as SMNVEV (reference sequence). The CDR3 loop reads CASSQGGEAFF. The CDR3 DNA reads TGTGCCAGCTCCCAGGGTGGTGAAGCTTTCTTT.

In its sample, this clonotype was seen a few times. The J gene is TRBJ2-7, the V gene TRBV7-3, with D perhaps TRBD1 or TRBD2 (5 bases each). V lost 2 bases to trimming and J lost 5 bases, with 16 bases between them. The germline V gene encodes CDR1 SGHTA and CDR2 FQGTGA. CDR3 length: 15 amino acids. This chain's CDR3 is CASSLQGGTWHEQYF. The CDR3 nucleotides are TGTGCCAGCAGCTTACAAGGTGGGACCTGGCACGAGCAGTACTTC.

There are a few counts of this clonotype. The rearrangement links TRBV6-5 to TRBJ2-7; D possibly uses TRBD1 or TRBD2 (5 bases each). Between the trimmed V and J ends, which lost 6 bases and 0 bases, there was a span of 12 bases. The CDR3 has 14 residues. Germline V gives CDR1 MNHEY, CDR2 SVGAGI. CDR3 DNA sequence: TGTGCCAGCAGGCCCGGGACGGACTCCTACGAGCAGTACTTC. This encodes CASRPGTDSYEQYF.

In its sample, this clonotype was seen a few times. The chain has TRBV12-3 or TRBV12-4 and TRBJ1-4; D perhaps matches TRBD1 (5 bases). The CDR3 is made up of 13 amino acids. With 7 bases removed from V and 7 bases from J, the gap between germline ends came to 13 bases. The CDR3, as DNA: TGTGCCAGCAATCCGGGGGGAGGTGAAAAACTGTTTTTT. Translating it yields CASNPGGGEKLFF.

In this sample, this clonotype turned up a few times. The germline gene is not matched at one end of the junction; a read error may be the cause. The chain recombines TRBV12-3 or TRBV12-4 with TRBJ2-7, with TRBD2 identical over 9 bases. The CDR3 loop spans 13 amino acids. The CDR3 loop reads CASSFRTSDIRAF. The CDR3 bases are TGTGCCAGCAGTTTCCGGACTAGCGACATACGGGCCTTC.

The chain employs TRBV6-6 and TRBJ2-7; 12 nucleotides align to TRBD2. V was pared by 5 bases and J by 0 bases, with 2 bases of the junction left unmatched. The CDR3 covers 15 residues. Germline CDR1 reads MNHNY; CDR2 reads SVGAGI (reference sequence). The CDR3 bases are TGTGCCAGCAGTGGACTAGCGGGATCCTCCTACGAGCAGTACTTC. Translation gives CASSGLAGSSYEQYF.

This clonotype was detected many times. V is TRBV7-8 and J is TRBJ2-5, with 15 positions matching TRBD2. The ends lost 8 bases at V and 2 bases at J; junction bases unmatched: 12. The CDR3 extends over 18 amino acids. The germline gives CDR1 SGHVS, CDR2 FQNEAQ. CDR3 loop: CASRYGLAGGHRQETQYF. CDR3 DNA: TGTGCCAGCCGCTATGGACTAGCGGGGGGGCATCGACAAGAGACCCAGTACTTC.

The chain joins TRBV28 to TRBJ2-2; possibly TRBD1 for D (5 bases). Trimming took 6 bases from V and 8 from J, leaving 22 bases between them. CDR1 and CDR2 from the germline V gene are MDHEN and SYDVKM. This CDR3 spans 16 amino acids. CDR3 sequence reads: CASSLVTDGRGGELFF. CDR3 bases: TGTGCCAGCAGCCTTGTTACGGACGGAAGGGGAGGGGAGCTGTTTTTT.

This clonotype has only one observation. The J gene is TRBJ1-5, the V gene TRBV6-6; TRBD1 might be the D (5 bases). CDR1 and CDR2 from the germline V gene are MNHNY and SVGAGI (reference sequence). CDR3 length: 15 amino acids. V was shortened by 2 bases and J by 6 bases, with 14 bases between the two germline ends. This chain's CDR3 is CASSYIPGGGQPQHF. CDR3 nucleotides: TGTGCCAGCAGTTACATTCCCGGGGGAGGTCAGCCCCAGCATTTT.

The CDR3 nucleotides are TGTGCCAGCAGTTTCCCGACTAGCGGGGTTTCCTACAATGAGCAGTTCTTC. Its protein is CASSFPTSGVSYNEQFF. This rearrangement joins TRBV28 to TRBJ2-1, with 11 nucleotides matching TRBD2. V lost 3 bases to trimming and J lost 1 base; unmatched junction nucleotides: 5. The germline V gene encodes CDR1 MDHEN and CDR2 SYDVKM. The CDR3 runs to 17 residues.

Written as DNA, the CDR3 is TGTGCCAGCAGCCCATCTGCGGCGGCAAGCACAGATACGCAGTATTTT. Translation: CASSPSAAASTDTQYF. The chain couples TRBV7-9 to TRBJ2-3, with D uncertain. Trimming stripped 5 bases from V and 0 bases from J, with 15 bases between. The CDR3 loop spans 16 amino acids. Germline CDR1 reads SEHNR; CDR2 reads FQNEAQ (reference sequence).

The chain combines TRBV7-6 with TRBJ2-1, with TRBD1 as a possible D gene (6 bases). V was trimmed by 1 base and J by 2 bases, leaving 12 bases between them. Per the germline V gene, CDR1 is SGHVS and CDR2 is FNYEAQ. The CDR3 consists of 16 residues. The CDR3 DNA sequence: TGTGCCAGCAGCTTAGTTTCAGGGGACACCTACAATGAGCAGTTCTTC. This gives the protein CASSLVSGDTYNEQFF.

This clonotype was seen a few times. The chain combines TRBV28 with TRBJ2-7; 7 positions agree with TRBD1. There are 15 residues in the CDR3. Germline assignment: CDR1 MDHEN and CDR2 SYDVKM. The V segment lost 11 bases and the J segment 4 bases; nucleotides outside the gene matches: 17. The CDR3 DNA reads TGTGCCCTAGGGCCCATCAGGGGGATAGGGTACGAGCAGTACTTC. Its translation: CALGPIRGIGYEQYF.

This clonotype was recorded at least ten times. CDR3 protein: CATSGRPNTGELFF. Written as DNA, the CDR3 is TGTGCCACCAGTGGCAGGCCGAACACCGGGGAGCTGTTTTTT. This chain uses TRBV15 with TRBJ2-2, with D uncertain. CDR3 length: 14 residues. Trimming cost V 6 bases and J 0 bases, with 8 bases left between them. From germline, CDR1 is LNHNV and CDR2 YYDKDF (reference sequence).

The chain couples TRBV19 to TRBJ2-3, with a weak D call TRBD2 (6 bases). V was trimmed by 3 bases and J by 3 bases, leaving 16 bases between them. The CDR3 length is 16 residues. Per germline, CDR1 LNHDA and CDR2 SQIVND (reference sequence). Here the CDR3 reads CASSIFFGGETDTQYF. The CDR3, as DNA: TGTGCCAGTAGTATTTTTTTCGGAGGGGAAACAGATACGCAGTATTTT.

This chain uses TRBV11-2 with TRBJ2-5; TRBD2 matches 12 bases. Losses at the gene ends were 5 bases for V and 1 base for J; bases not matched to a gene: 5. The CDR3 contains 16 residues. Germline loops: CDR1 SGHAT, CDR2 FQNNGV. The CDR3 DNA follows: TGTGCCAGCAGCCTGGGGACTAGCGGGTTCCAAGAGACCCAGTACTTC. Translated: CASSLGTSGFQETQYF.

J is TRBJ1-2 and V is TRBV7-9; no definite D call. Trimming stripped 4 bases from V and 6 bases from J, with 12 bases between. Germline-derived CDR1 and CDR2 are SEHNR and FQNEAQ (reference sequence). CDR3 length: 13 residues. CDR3 sequence reads: CASSSPEADGYTF. CDR3 nucleotides: TGTGCCAGCAGCTCCCCCGAAGCCGATGGCTACACCTTC.

The chain recombines TRBV19 with TRBJ1-1; the D is unclear. Between the trimmed V and J ends, which lost 9 bases and 0 bases, there was a span of 8 bases. The CDR3 contains 12 residues. Germline-derived CDR1 and CDR2 are LNHDA and SQIVND (reference sequence). The CDR3 is CASTAMNTEAFF. CDR3 coding DNA: TGTGCCAGCACAGCTATGAACACTGAAGCTTTCTTT.

This clonotype was seen a handful of times. The chain has TRBV6-6 and TRBJ2-3, with TRBD2 as a possible D gene (5 bases). V was trimmed by 2 bases and J by 0 bases, leaving 9 bases between them. The germline gives CDR1 MNHNY, CDR2 SVGAGI (reference sequence). This CDR3 comprises 15 residues. The CDR3 bases are TGTGCCAGCAGTTACGAGGGCAGAAGCACAGATACGCAGTATTTT. Amino acids: CASSYEGRSTDTQYF.

This rearrangement joins TRBV5-4 to TRBJ2-7, with a weak D call TRBD2 (6 bases). The CDR3 sequence is 15 residues long. Germline V lookup: CDR1 SGHNT, CDR2 YYREEE (reference sequence). Trimming removed 4 bases from V and 4 bases from J, with 18 bases in between. As DNA, the CDR3 is TGTGCCAGCAGCGTCCGGGGGAAGCCGGTTTACGAGCAGTACTTC. Residues: CASSVRGKPVYEQYF.

This clonotype was recorded at least ten times. The gene calls are TRBV28 and TRBJ1-2; D is possibly TRBD1 (6 bases). Germline V CDR1 and CDR2: MDHEN, SYDVKM. V lost 5 bases and J 5 bases, leaving 24 bases between the germline ends. The length of the CDR3 is 17 residues. The DNA of the CDR3 is TGTGCCAGCAGTACACCCGGGACATTAAGCGTTAGATATGGCTACACCTTC. The encoded protein is CASSTPGTLSVRYGYTF.

The V call is TRBV7-4, the J call TRBJ2-7; D not resolved. Trimming took off 5 bases at V and 5 bases at J, with 16 bases between the two ends. CDR1 is SGHVT and CDR2 is SQSDAQ in the germline V gene. This CDR3 has 14 residues. The CDR3, as DNA: TGTGCCAGCAGCCCACCCGGGTCCGTCGACGAGCAGTACTTC. Its translation is CASSPPGSVDEQYF.

This clonotype came up a few times. The chain joins TRBV20-1 to TRBJ1-1; 9 bases agree with TRBD1. The CDR3 runs 15 residues. CDR1 is DFQATT, CDR2 SNEGSKA, per germline (reference sequence). The trim removed 0 bases at V and 4 bases at J, leaving 6 bases unmatched. The CDR3 spells CSARDWTGASTEAFF. The CDR3 DNA reads TGCAGTGCTAGAGATTGGACAGGGGCGAGCACTGAAGCTTTCTTT.

The chain couples TRBV20-1 to TRBJ2-3, with 9 positions matching TRBD2. The V gene's germline CDR1 is DFQATT and CDR2 SNEGSKA (reference sequence). With 0 bases clipped from V and 4 bases from J, the junction kept 8 bases outside the gene matches. The CDR3 loop spans 16 amino acids. CDR3 residues: CSARDRLAGWADTQYF. CDR3 bases: TGCAGTGCTAGAGATCGTCTAGCGGGATGGGCAGATACGCAGTATTTT.

This clonotype came up a few times. The chain has TRBV14 and TRBJ2-6; D is uncertain. Germline loops: CDR1 SGHDN, CDR2 FVKESK. Trimming shortened V by 5 bases and J by 9 bases, and 11 bases separated the two germline ends. The CDR3 contains 13 residues. The chain's CDR3 is CASSSRWVNVLTF. DNA of the CDR3: TGTGCCAGCAGCTCCCGATGGGTCAACGTCCTGACTTTC. Full variable domain (rest looked up from reference TRBV14 and TRBJ2-6): EAGVTQFPSHSVIEKGQTVTLRCDPISGHDNLYWYRRVMGKEIKFLLHFVKESKQDESGMPNNRFLAERTGGTYSTLKVQPAELEDSGVYFCASSSRWVNVLTFGAGSRLTVL.

This clonotype has only a few counts. V gene TRBV15 combines with J gene TRBJ2-7; D possibly corresponds to TRBD1 (8 bases). Germline V gives CDR1 LNHNV, CDR2 YYDKDF (reference sequence). CDR3 size: 16 residues. V dropped 5 bases and J dropped 1 base, with 18 bases sitting between them. The CDR3 region has the DNA TGTGCCACCAGCGACTCGGACAGGGACTATTCCTACGAGCAGTACTTC. Protein product: CATSDSDRDYSYEQYF.

The rearrangement links TRBV4-3 to TRBJ2-7; D perhaps matches TRBD2 (5 bases). The length of the CDR3 is 16 residues. V lost 0 bases to trimming and J lost 0 bases, with 12 bases between them. Germline assignment: CDR1 LGHNA and CDR2 YSLEER. CDR3 nucleotide sequence: TGCGCCAGCAGCCAAGAGTACCGCGGGCGCTCCTACGAGCAGTACTTC. It translates to CASSQEYRGRSYEQYF.

The chain couples TRBV4-2 to TRBJ2-1; 7 positions agree with TRBD2. Germline CDR1 is LGHNA and CDR2 is YNFKEQ. J was trimmed by 8 bases and V by 0 bases; bases with no gene match: 22. The CDR3 spans 20 residues. CDR3 amino acids: CASSQDIWPPATAGRHEQFF. The CDR3 region has the DNA TGTGCCAGCAGCCAAGATATCTGGCCTCCGGCGACAGCGGGGCGGCATGAGCAGTTCTTC.

This clonotype was counted a few times. Here the CDR3 reads CASSFPGQGREQFF. The CDR3 region has the DNA TGTGCCAGCAGCTTCCCGGGACAGGGGAGGGAGCAGTTCTTC. The chain uses TRBV9 and TRBJ2-1, with 10 bases identical to TRBD1. Unmatched junction bases numbered 8, after V lost 4 bases and J lost 10 bases. This CDR3 is built from 14 residues. The germline V gene encodes CDR1 SGDLS and CDR2 YYNGEE.